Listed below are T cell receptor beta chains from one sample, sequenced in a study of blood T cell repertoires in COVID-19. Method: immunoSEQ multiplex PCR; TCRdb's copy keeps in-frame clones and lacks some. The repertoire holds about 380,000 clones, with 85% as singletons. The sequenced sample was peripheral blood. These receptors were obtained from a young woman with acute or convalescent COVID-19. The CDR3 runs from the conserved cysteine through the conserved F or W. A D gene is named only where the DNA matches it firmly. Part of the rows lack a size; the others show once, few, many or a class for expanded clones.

TGTGCCTGGACCCCCGGGACAGGGGCCACAGATACGCAGTATTTT	CAWTPGTGATDTQYF	TRBJ2-3	TRBV30	NA	TRBD1
TGTGCCAGCAGCCCCCCCCTGCGGAACACTGAAGCTTTCTTT	CASSPPLRNTEAFF	TRBJ1-1	TRBV6-5	NA	NA
TGCGCCAGCAGAATTTCAGTGAACACTGAAGCTTTCTTT	CASRISVNTEAFF	TRBJ1-1	TRBV5-1	NA	NA
TGTGCCAGCAGCCACACCCCTGGACAGGGAAATGGAAACACCATATATTTT	CASSHTPGQGNGNTIYF	TRBJ1-3	TRBV4-2	NA	TRBD1
TGTGCCAGCAGTGAAACCCAGGACAGGTTCTATGGCTACACCTTC	CASSETQDRFYGYTF	TRBJ1-2	TRBV6-1	NA	TRBD1
TGTGCCACCAGGGAAAGGGGGCGGATTCTGTACCAAGAGACCCAGTACTTC	CATRERGRILYQETQYF	TRBJ2-5	TRBV15	NA	TRBD1
TGTGCCAGCAGCCGACAGGGCGGGAAAGATACGCAGTATTTT	CASSRQGGKDTQYF	TRBJ2-3	TRBV9	NA	NA
TGCGCCAGCAGCTGGGGGGCCTACGAGCAGTACTTC	CASSWGAYEQYF	TRBJ2-7	TRBV5-1	NA	NA
TGTGCCAGCTCACGGATACAGGGGGATGAAAAACTGTTTTTT	CASSRIQGDEKLFF	TRBJ1-4	TRBV18	few	TRBD1
TGCGCCAGCAGCTTGGCCGTCGGCTCTGGAAACACCATATATTTT	CASSLAVGSGNTIYF	TRBJ1-3	TRBV5-1	NA	NA
TGTGCCAGCAGTTCTCGCGGGAGCTCCTACAATGAGCAGTTCTTC	CASSSRGSSYNEQFF	TRBJ2-1	TRBV6-5	NA	TRBD2
TGTGCCAGCTCACCTCCCACAGGGGGCGCGAATGAAAAACTGTTTTTT	CASSPPTGGANEKLFF	TRBJ1-4	TRBV18	NA	TRBD1
TGTGCCAGCATAGGACTAAGGCTAGCGGGAGCCCAAGAGACCCAGTACTTC	CASIGLRLAGAQETQYF	TRBJ2-5	TRBV5-4	NA	TRBD2
TGTGCCAGCAGCAACGAAATGCGGTCCGATGTCGCAGATACGCAGTATTTT	CASSNEMRSDVADTQYF	TRBJ2-3	TRBV7-9	NA	NA
TGTGCCAGCAGCTTAGAAGCCCAGCGGGAGTGGCACGAGCAGTACTTC	CASSLEAQREWHEQYF	TRBJ2-7	TRBV7-6	NA	TRBD2
TGTGCCAGCAGTGTCGAGTTCACAGATACGCAGTATTTT	CASSVEFTDTQYF	TRBJ2-3	TRBV2	NA	NA
TGTGCCAGCCCTAGGGAGGAGACCCAGTACTTC	CASPREETQYF	TRBJ2-5	TRBV9	NA	NA
TGTGCCAGCAGTACCGACAATGAAGAGACCCAGTACTTC	CASSTDNEETQYF	TRBJ2-5	TRBV2	NA	NA
TGTGCCAGCAGGACCTCTCAGGGGGGCACTGAAGCTTTCTTT	CASRTSQGGTEAFF	TRBJ1-1	TRBV2	NA	TRBD1
TGTGCCAGCCGCAGGTTTAGCAATCAGCCCCAGCATTTT	CASRRFSNQPQHF	TRBJ1-5	TRBV2	NA	NA
TGTGCCACTAATAGCGGCCTTAGCACAGATACGCAGTATTTT	CATNSGLSTDTQYF	TRBJ2-3	TRBV19	once	NA
TGTGCCAGCAGCTTCTCCGGGACTAGCGGGAATGAGCAGTTCTTC	CASSFSGTSGNEQFF	TRBJ2-1	TRBV7-2	NA	TRBD2